Listed here are 19 T cell receptor beta chains from one sample, sequenced in a study of blood T cells in healthy people across ages. Combining a sample-barcoded 5' primer with a J-beta primer mix, a second PCR ran for about 7 to 12 cycles. One entry per CDR3 protein, called by TCRdb with MiXCR from the 5' RACE reads. The sample has roughly 800,000 distinct CDR3 sequences, roughly 25% seen once. The same sample was also used in a study of T cells of mothers and their children.

Source material: blood. These receptors all stem from a boy aged 10-17 years in good health.

This clonotype was seen a handful of times. The J gene is TRBJ1-2, the V gene TRBV27; unclear D gene. CDR1 MNHEY and CDR2 SMNVEV come from the germline V gene (reference sequence). This CDR3 has 14 residues. The V end lost 5 bases, the J end lost 4 bases, and 14 bases lay between the germline ends. CDR3 loop: CASSTLRVGYGYTF. CDR3 sequence (DNA): TGTGCCAGCAGTACCTTGCGGGTAGGCTATGGCTACACCTTC.

This clonotype was seen a few times. This chain connects TRBV5-5 to TRBJ2-7, with TRBD2 matching 7 bases. V was clipped by 0 bases and J by 3 bases; unmatched bases: 6. This CDR3 spans 15 amino acids. The germline V gene has CDR1 SGHKS and CDR2 YYEKEE (reference sequence). The CDR3 loop is CASSLARGELYEQYF. CDR3 sequence (DNA): TGTGCCAGCAGCTTGGCCCGGGGGGAGCTCTACGAGCAGTACTTC.

About this clonotype itself: One junction end disagrees with the germline gene, perhaps due to a read error. The chain joins TRBV29-1 to TRBJ2-3; 10 nucleotides align to TRBD2. Germline assignment: CDR1 SQVTM and CDR2 ANQGSEA. The CDR3 runs to 14 residues. The CDR3 is CSVVTSGTTATQYF. The CDR3 DNA reads TGCAGCGTTGTAACTAGCGGGACCACAGCTACGCAGTATTTT.

This clonotype appeared a few times. This chain links TRBV4-3 with TRBJ2-1; D ambiguous. Trimming shortened V by 0 bases and J by 4 bases, and 16 bases separated the two germline ends. Germline assignment: CDR1 LGHNA and CDR2 YSLEER. The CDR3 is made up of 17 amino acids. CDR3 in amino acids: CASSQDPGSSTYNEQFF. In DNA form, the CDR3 reads TGCGCCAGCAGCCAAGATCCCGGTAGTTCCACTTACAATGAGCAGTTCTTC.

This clonotype was found many times. The rearrangement links TRBV29-1 to TRBJ2-7; TRBD1 is a possible D gene (6 bases). Trimming cost V 7 bases and J 0 bases, with 16 bases left between them. The V gene's germline CDR1 is SQVTM and CDR2 ANQGSEA. This CDR3 contains 14 residues. The CDR3 bases are TGCAGCGCGACAGGACAGAGAAGCTCCTACGAGCAGTACTTC. It encodes CSATGQRSSYEQYF.

With regard to this clonotype: A single base separates this from a much larger clone, so it may be a read error. The rearrangement joins TRBV20-1 to TRBJ2-5, with D maybe TRBD1 (5 bases). V dropped 5 bases and J dropped 1 base, with 14 bases sitting between them. The CDR3 has 14 residues. Germline V gives CDR1 DFQATT, CDR2 SNEGSKA (reference sequence). CDR3 amino acids: CSAGQRTGQETQYF. The DNA of the CDR3 is TGCAGTGCTGGTCAAAGAACAGGCCAAGAGACCCAGTACTTC.

This clonotype showed up many times. The J gene is TRBJ2-5, the V gene TRBV29-1, with D unclear. Per germline, CDR1 SQVTM and CDR2 ANQGSEA. V was clipped by 6 bases and J by 1 base, with 12 bases between them. The CDR3 sequence is 13 residues long. Here the CDR3 reads CSVGLELQETQYF. CDR3 sequence (DNA): TGCAGCGTCGGCCTAGAGCTCCAAGAGACCCAGTACTTC.

This clonotype appeared a few times. The chain has TRBV2 and TRBJ2-5; 9 bases are shared with TRBD1. This CDR3 comprises 15 residues. Germline assignment: CDR1 SNHLY and CDR2 FYNNEI. Trimming removed 6 bases from V and 4 bases from J; junction bases left unmatched: 9. CDR3 in amino acids: CASRPHTGGVETQYF. CDR3 DNA: TGTGCCAGCAGACCTCACACAGGGGGCGTAGAGACCCAGTACTTC.

The chain recombines TRBV12-5 with TRBJ2-1, with 11 bases fitting TRBD2. The CDR3 runs 14 residues. The germline V gene encodes CDR1 LGHNT and CDR2 FRNRAP. The V gene end was trimmed by 7 bases and the J gene end by 5 bases; junction bases not matched to a gene: 4. CDR3 nucleotides: TGTGCTAGTGCTAGGGGACTAGCGGACAATGAGCAGTTCTTC. Translation: CASARGLADNEQFF.

Comment on this clonotype: The junction differs from germline at one of its ends, possibly a read error. The rearrangement joins TRBV28 to TRBJ2-3; maybe TRBD2 (5 bases). Germline V CDR1 and CDR2: MDHEN, SYDVKM. CDR3 length: 18 residues. CDR3 in amino acids: CASTPAAEEDLSIDTQYF. DNA for the CDR3: TGTGCCAGCACTCCGGCGGCGGAGGAAGACTTAAGCATAGATACGCAGTATTTT.

This clonotype showed up just a few times. The chain joins TRBV9 to TRBJ2-3, with D possibly matching TRBD1 (6 bases). CDR1 is SGDLS, CDR2 YYNGEE, per germline. The CDR3 runs 14 residues. Trimming took off 2 bases at V and 0 bases at J, with 7 bases between the two ends. CDR3 DNA sequence: TGTGCCAGCAGCGTGGGACACAGCACAGATACGCAGTATTTT. It specifies CASSVGHSTDTQYF.

V is TRBV11-2 and J is TRBJ1-6, with 7 bases that match TRBD1. CDR1 is SGHAT, CDR2 FQNNGV, per germline. The CDR3 extends over 12 amino acids. Trimming cost V 5 bases and J 18 bases; bases outside gene matches: 10. The CDR3 bases are TGTGCCAGCAGCCGATCAAACTGGGACAGCCACTTT. Protein sequence: CASSRSNWDSHF.

The chain has TRBV7-9 and TRBJ1-1, with TRBD1 matching over 8 bases. V dropped 8 bases and J dropped 1; count of bases not matched to a gene: 6. Germline V lookup: CDR1 SEHNR, CDR2 FQNEAQ (reference sequence). The CDR3 spans 14 residues. The CDR3 coding sequence is TGTGCCAGCGGAACGACAGGGGAGAACACTGAAGCTTTCTTT. This codes for CASGTTGENTEAFF.

The CDR3 sequence is CASSEGGSRSSYEQYF. The CDR3 DNA follows: TGTGCCAGCAGTGAAGGGGGGTCTAGGAGCTCCTACGAGCAGTACTTC. The V gene is TRBV12-3 or TRBV12-4, the J gene TRBJ2-7; D possibly uses TRBD1 or TRBD2 (6 bases each). Trimming left V 5 bases short and J 0 bases short, with 17 bases between. The CDR3 contains 16 residues.

This clonotype came up a few times. Compared with germline, one end of the junction differs, possibly owing to a read error. This chain uses TRBV18 with TRBJ1-1; 9 bases are a match to TRBD1. The CDR3 totals 14 residues. In germline, CDR1 is KGHSH, CDR2 LQKENI. CDR3 protein: CAGSPSGTGFQAFF. CDR3 nucleotide sequence: TGTGCCGGCTCACCTTCCGGGACAGGGTTTCAAGCTTTCTTT.

The CDR3 coding sequence is TGTGCCAGCAGCCTTTGGTCACGGCCCCTCCACTTT. Its protein product is CASSLWSRPLHF. This sequence joins TRBV5-4 and TRBJ1-6; D uncertain. V lost 4 bases and J 13 bases, leaving 12 bases between the germline ends. Germline V lookup: CDR1 SGHNT, CDR2 YYREEE (reference sequence). The CDR3 spans 12 residues.

This clonotype occurred many times. The rearrangement links TRBV27 to TRBJ2-5; TRBD2 matches at 7 bases. CDR1 is MNHEY, CDR2 SMNVEV, per germline (reference sequence). This CDR3 is built from 14 residues. V trimming: 2 bases; J trimming: 5 bases; junction bases outside the gene matches: 5. Here the CDR3 reads CASSLVAGGETQYF. CDR3 nucleotides: TGTGCCAGCAGTTTAGTAGCGGGCGGGGAGACCCAGTACTTC.

In nucleotides, the CDR3 is TGCAGTGCTCTACTGGACAGCTCCTACGAGCAGTACTTC. This codes for CSALLDSSYEQYF. The rearrangement uses TRBV20-1 and TRBJ2-5; TRBD1 is a possible D gene (6 bases). The DNA end lines up better with TRBJ2-7; the J call may be wrong. CDR1 and CDR2 from the germline V gene are DFQATT and SNEGSKA (reference sequence). The CDR3 is 13 amino acids.

CDR3 protein: CASSFSGSTGEQYF. The CDR3 nucleotides are TGTGCCAGCAGTTTCTCAGGGTCCACCGGCGAGCAGTACTTC. The gene calls are TRBV12-3 or TRBV12-4 and TRBJ2-7; tentative D call: TRBD1 (5 bases). V was cut by 3 bases and J by 6 bases, with 15 bases left in between. This CDR3 comprises 14 residues.